The source of this T cell receptor beta chain is a study of blood T cell repertoires in COVID-19. TCRdb keeps only in-frame clones here, not all; method: immunoSEQ multiplex PCR. The sample has 200,000 to 250,000 clones, about 87% seen once. This CDR3 spans 11 amino acids. V lost 7 bases and J lost 4, with 8 bases in between. Germline CDR1 MGHDK, CDR2 SYGVNS. The study drew participants aged about 18 to 89 years from approximately 25 US areas. The sequence came from a woman aged 25 to 39 who had recovered from COVID-19. The chain links TRBV25-1 to TRBJ2-7, with no clear D. The sequencing sample was made of PBMCs or T cells enriched from blood (not recorded which). CDR3 nucleotides: TGTGCCAGCACTCGACATTACGAGCAGTACTTC. This sequence encodes CASTRHYEQYF.